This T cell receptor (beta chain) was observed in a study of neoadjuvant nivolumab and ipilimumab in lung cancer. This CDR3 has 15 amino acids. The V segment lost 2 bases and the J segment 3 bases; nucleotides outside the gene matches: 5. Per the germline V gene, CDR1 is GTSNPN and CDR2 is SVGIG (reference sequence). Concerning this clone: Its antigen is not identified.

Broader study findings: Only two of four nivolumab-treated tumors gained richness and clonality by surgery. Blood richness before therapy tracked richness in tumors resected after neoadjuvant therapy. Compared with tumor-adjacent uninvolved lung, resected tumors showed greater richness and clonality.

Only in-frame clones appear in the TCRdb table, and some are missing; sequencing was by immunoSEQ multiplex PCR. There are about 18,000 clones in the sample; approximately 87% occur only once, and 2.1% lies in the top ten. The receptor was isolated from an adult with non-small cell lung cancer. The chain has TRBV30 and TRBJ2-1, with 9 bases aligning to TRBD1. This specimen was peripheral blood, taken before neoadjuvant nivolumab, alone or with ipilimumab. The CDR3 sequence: CAWSTGGGGYNEQFF. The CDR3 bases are TGTGCCTGGAGTACAGGGGGCGGAGGCTACAATGAGCAGTTCTTC.